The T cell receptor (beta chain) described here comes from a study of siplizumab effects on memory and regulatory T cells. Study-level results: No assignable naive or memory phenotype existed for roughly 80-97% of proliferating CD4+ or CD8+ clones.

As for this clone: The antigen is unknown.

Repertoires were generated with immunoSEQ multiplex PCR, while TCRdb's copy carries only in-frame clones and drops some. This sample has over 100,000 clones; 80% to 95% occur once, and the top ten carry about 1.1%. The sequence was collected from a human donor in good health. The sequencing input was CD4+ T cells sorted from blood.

For the CDR3, the DNA is TGTGCCTGGAGTGTCGTTGATGGCTACACCTTC. Its protein product is CAWSVVDGYTF. The chain links TRBV30 to TRBJ1-2; D is ambiguous. The CDR3 length is 11 residues. V lost 0 bases and J 6 bases, leaving 5 bases between the germline ends. Per germline, CDR1 GTSNPN and CDR2 SVGIG (reference sequence).